The 21 T cell receptor beta chains presented below share a single source sample, sequenced in a study of OX40 agonist ivuxolimab in advanced cancers. Clones were read by immunoSEQ multiplex PCR, and TCRdb kept only the in-frame ones, dropping some. The sample holds roughly 24,000 clones; approximately 85% are singletons and the top ten take 30% to 40%. Sample: CD4+ or CD8+ T cells sorted from blood, taken in a trial of the OX40 agonist ivuxolimab. The receptors stem from an adult with an advanced solid tumor such as melanoma, head and neck, liver or kidney cancer.

This sequence joins TRBV28 and TRBJ1-5, with D perhaps TRBD1 (5 bases). V lost 4 bases and J lost 2, with 18 bases in between. Germline loops: CDR1 MDHEN, CDR2 SYDVKM. The CDR3 runs 17 residues. This chain's CDR3 is CASSSSIRGFGNQPQHF. The CDR3 DNA reads as TGTGCCAGCAGTTCTTCTATTAGGGGATTCGGCAATCAGCCCCAGCATTTT.

The chain recombines TRBV27 with TRBJ1-1; D gene uncertain. This CDR3 has 13 amino acids. Trimming took 3 bases from V and 3 from J, leaving 8 bases between them. CDR1 MNHEY and CDR2 SMNVEV come from the germline V gene (reference sequence). CDR3 sequence: CASSFQDHTEAFF. CDR3 sequence (DNA): TGTGCCAGCAGTTTCCAGGACCACACTGAAGCTTTCTTT.

The rearrangement joins TRBV6-5 to TRBJ1-2, with D possibly matching TRBD1 (5 bases). Trimming left V 2 bases short and J 7 bases short, with 11 bases between. Germline V CDR1 and CDR2: MNHEY, SVGAGI. This CDR3 comprises 13 residues. CDR3 sequence (DNA): TGTGCCAGCAGTTACAACGGGGCGAGTGGCTACACCTTC. Translating gives CASSYNGASGYTF.

V and J are TRBV7-3 and TRBJ2-1; D not certain. V was shortened by 1 base and J by 1 base, with 8 bases between the two germline ends. The CDR3 has 15 residues. CDR1 and CDR2 (germline): SGHTA, FQGTGA. Written as DNA, the CDR3 is TGTGCCAGCAGCTTAATGGGTATGTCCTACAATGAGCAGTTCTTC. Residues: CASSLMGMSYNEQFF.

This clone was detected a few times. As DNA, the CDR3 is TGTGCCAGCAGCCATTCGGTACGGCGAAACGGGGGCGGCTACAATGAGCAGTTCTTC. Translated, it gives CASSHSVRRNGGGYNEQFF. The rearrangement joins TRBV14 to TRBJ2-1, with D possibly being TRBD1 or TRBD2 (6 bases each). Germline-derived CDR1 and CDR2 are SGHDN and FVKESK. Trimming took 3 bases from V and 3 from J, leaving 24 bases between them. The CDR3 totals 19 residues.

The genes are TRBV6-1 and TRBJ1-4, with D possibly matching TRBD1 (5 bases). Per the germline V gene, CDR1 is MNHNS and CDR2 is SASEGT. V shed 3 bases and J shed 8 bases, with 16 bases lying between them. The CDR3 runs to 15 residues. The CDR3 sequence: CASSDLGVEGEKLFF. Written as DNA, the CDR3 is TGTGCCAGCAGTGACCTAGGGGTTGAGGGCGAAAAACTGTTTTTT.

The gene calls are TRBV7-6 and TRBJ1-1; D ambiguous. The CDR3 length is 11 residues. V shed 1 base and J shed 8 bases, with 5 bases lying between them. Germline loops: CDR1 SGHVS, CDR2 FNYEAQ. DNA of the CDR3: TGTGCCAGCAGCTTAGTTACCGAAGCTTTCTTT. Translating gives CASSLVTEAFF.

The chain recombines TRBV7-9 with TRBJ2-3, with D perhaps being TRBD1 or TRBD2 (5 bases each). CDR1 is SEHNR and CDR2 is FQNEAQ in the germline V gene (reference sequence). This CDR3 region has 13 residues. Trimming removed 1 base at V and 5 bases at J, with 7 bases between. CDR3 coding DNA: TGTGCCAGCAGCTTAGATGGGGGAGATACGCAGTATTTT. This sequence encodes CASSLDGGDTQYF.

The chain is built from TRBV7-3 and TRBJ2-2; the D is unclear. CDR3 length: 12 amino acids. Germline V gene sequence: CDR1 SGHTA, CDR2 FQGTGA. Trimming took off 4 bases at V and 2 bases at J, with 2 bases between the two ends. The CDR3 nucleotides read TGTGCCAGCAGCTCAAACACCGGGGAGCTGTTTTTT. Translating gives CASSSNTGELFF.

The rearrangement links TRBV19 to TRBJ1-1; D possibly corresponds to TRBD1 (6 bases). This CDR3 has 15 amino acids. Germline-derived CDR1 and CDR2 are LNHDA and SQIVND (reference sequence). V lost 8 bases and J lost 1, with 17 bases in between. The CDR3 spells CASHPGEQGNTEAFF. The CDR3 coding sequence is TGTGCCAGTCACCCGGGGGAACAGGGGAACACTGAAGCTTTCTTT.

The gene calls are TRBV5-1 and TRBJ2-2; TRBD2 matches 11 bases. Germline assignment: CDR1 SGHRS and CDR2 YFSETQ. Unmatched junction bases numbered 1, after V lost 5 bases and J lost 1 base. The CDR3 runs 15 residues. CDR3 residues: CASRGTSGNTGELFF. CDR3 coding DNA: TGCGCCAGCAGGGGGACTAGCGGGAACACCGGGGAGCTGTTTTTT.

The V gene is TRBV11-3, the J gene TRBJ2-1, with D tentatively TRBD2 (5 bases). Trimming pared 5 bases from V and 0 bases from J, leaving 14 bases between. Per the germline V gene, CDR1 is SGHNT and CDR2 is YENEEA. CDR3 length equals 16 residues. The CDR3 bases are TGTGCCAGCAGCGTGTCTGGTGGGAGCTCCTACAATGAGCAGTTCTTC. It is translated as CASSVSGGSSYNEQFF.

This clone was counted a few times. V is TRBV5-5 and J is TRBJ2-7; D perhaps matches TRBD1 (6 bases). The V end was cut by 0 bases, the J end by 2 bases, with 6 bases between. In germline, CDR1 is SGHKS, CDR2 YYEKEE (reference sequence). CDR3 length equals 13 residues. CDR3 residues: CASSLDRAYEQYF. For the CDR3, the DNA is TGTGCCAGCAGCTTGGACAGGGCCTACGAGCAGTACTTC.

The chain links TRBV7-2 to TRBJ2-7; possibly TRBD1 or TRBD2 for D (6 bases each). The CDR3 covers 16 residues. Germline values: CDR1 SGHTA, CDR2 FQGNSA. V lost 2 bases and J lost 1, with 15 bases in between. The CDR3 loop reads CASSLRSGAGSYEQYF. The CDR3 nucleotides read TGTGCCAGCAGCTTAAGATCGGGGGCCGGTTCCTACGAGCAGTACTTC.

The CDR3 reads CASSQDGGVYGYTF. CDR3 sequence (DNA): TGCGCCAGCAGCCAAGACGGGGGGGTCTATGGCTACACCTTC. The chain combines TRBV4-1 with TRBJ1-2; D possibly corresponds to TRBD1 (5 bases). The length of the CDR3 is 14 residues. Per germline, CDR1 MGHRA and CDR2 YSYEKL. With 0 bases removed from V and 4 bases from J, the gap between germline ends came to 9 bases.

The chain carries TRBV18 and TRBJ2-7, with 10 positions matching TRBD1. Germline lookup yields CDR1 KGHSH and CDR2 LQKENI. The CDR3 is 15 amino acids. Trimming took 4 bases from V and 6 from J; bases not matched to a gene: 9. The CDR3 DNA sequence: TGTGCCAGCTCACTGCGACAGGGGGCTGCGAGCGAGCAGTACTTC. It codes for CASSLRQGAASEQYF.

The chain joins TRBV6-5 to TRBJ1-6; no clear D gene. This CDR3 is built from 15 residues. Per the germline V gene, CDR1 is MNHEY and CDR2 is SVGAGI. Trimming shortened V by 10 bases and J by 9 bases, and 22 bases separated the two germline ends. The CDR3 spells CATKTNDGYSSPLHF. For the CDR3, the DNA is TGTGCCACCAAAACGAATGACGGGTATTCTTCACCCCTCCACTTT.

The rearrangement uses TRBV7-9 and TRBJ1-5, with D tentatively TRBD1 (5 bases). Per the germline V gene, CDR1 is SEHNR and CDR2 is FQNEAQ (reference sequence). This CDR3 comprises 14 residues. The germline V and J ends were trimmed by 4 bases and 1 base, with 8 bases remaining between them. The CDR3 sequence: CASSSGQSNQPQHF. The CDR3 DNA is TGTGCCAGCAGCTCAGGACAAAGCAATCAGCCCCAGCATTTT.

This clone came up once. V usage is TRBV27 and J usage is TRBJ2-7; 9 bases fit TRBD2. The germline gives CDR1 MNHEY, CDR2 SMNVEV (reference sequence). V trimming: 5 bases; J trimming: 5 bases; junction bases outside the gene matches: 13. The CDR3 contains 16 residues. The CDR3 protein is CASSTKRLAESNEQYF. Written as DNA, the CDR3 is TGTGCCAGCAGTACCAAAAGACTAGCGGAATCCAACGAGCAGTACTTC.

This chain joins TRBV7-9 and TRBJ2-2; no clear D. Trimming left V 4 bases short and J 4 bases short, with 16 bases between. The CDR3 has 16 amino acids. The germline gives CDR1 SEHNR, CDR2 FQNEAQ (reference sequence). CDR3 nucleotide sequence: TGTGCCAGCAGCTCCGGCCCCACGGCCGGCACCGGGGAGCTGTTTTTT. Residues: CASSSGPTAGTGELFF.

The rearrangement joins TRBV4-3 to TRBJ2-3; D unresolved. V lost 4 bases and J lost 5, with 10 bases in between. CDR3 length equals 13 residues. Germline V gives CDR1 LGHNA, CDR2 YSLEER. CDR3 coding DNA: TGCGCCAGCAGCCGCTCTGCAGGAGATACGCAGTATTTT. It translates to CASSRSAGDTQYF.